The entry below describes one TCR beta chain. The antigen remains undetermined. The ends were cut back, 5 bases at V and 5 bases at J, with 19 bases in the middle. This CDR3 has 16 residues. Germline CDR1 reads SGHVS; CDR2 reads FQNEAQ. This record belongs to a study of CD8+CD57+ T cells in acquired aplastic anemia. On the study more broadly: The mean DNA yield obtained from sorted CD4+ and CD8+ cells came to 3.2 ug. Findings of the study overall: The study identified roughly 29 CD8+ CDR3 sequences shared by patients and controls.

In patients chosen for sequencing, flow cytometry had shown CD8+CD57+ cell expansion. Genomic DNA templated the TCR beta VDJ and CDR3 profiling. TCRdb re-called the reads with MiXCR, one entry per CDR3 protein. The profile shows more than 150,000 distinct CDR3 sequences, roughly 50% of them singletons. The sample comprised sorted CD4+, CD8+, or CD8+CD57+ T cells (not recorded which) from PBMCs. The V gene is TRBV7-8, the J gene TRBJ2-1; D perhaps matches TRBD2 (5 bases). The receptor comes from a human donor with aplastic anemia. The CDR3 spells CASSHPEVDYDNEQFF. The DNA for the CDR3 is TGTGCCAGCAGCCATCCAGAGGTCGACTACGACAATGAGCAGTTCTTC.